This entry is about one T cell receptor beta chain. As yet, its antigen is unknown. The sample comes from a study of cytomegalovirus exposure and HLA in healthy donors. Study results and caveats: Investigators reported some 150 TCR beta chains as tied to cytomegalovirus. In a later analysis, first-cohort TCR clusters were found to tend to co-occur in the 130 or so validation repertoires. Under in vitro conditions, three CMV-associated chains were confirmed as specific for CMV antigens. Reportedly, diagnosis of cytomegalovirus status by the classifier showed high specificity and sensitivity.

The CDR3 has 13 amino acids. The germline V and J ends were trimmed by 3 bases and 2 bases, with 7 bases remaining between them. CDR1 is PRHDT and CDR2 is FYEKMQ in the germline V gene (reference sequence). Generated by immunoSEQ multiplex PCR, the TCRdb table keeps only in-frame clones and is missing some. This table has a few hundred thousand clones, approximately 90% appearing once. The chain links TRBV13 to TRBJ2-5; TRBD1 is a possible D gene (6 bases). The specimen was PBMCs. The clonotype originates from a woman younger than 30 in good health and CMV-seronegative. The CDR3 spells CASSFTGQETQYF. In DNA form, the CDR3 reads TGTGCCAGCAGCTTTACAGGGCAAGAGACCCAGTACTTC.